This TCR beta chain was profiled in a study of T cells in Graves' hyperthyroidism and ophthalmopathy. General study findings and limits: Most thyroid clonotypes expanded above 0.001 appeared in blood too. Ophthalmopathy prediction by the model preceded onset by a median about 6.8 months.

In making diagnoses, clinical symptoms, serum thyroxine and TRAb, thyroid ultrasound and orbital computed tomography were all used. Extraction of PBMCs used roughly 10 ml of fresh peripheral blood. Amplification targeted TCR beta CDR3 regions from RNA transcripts. First-round RT-PCR targeting the TCR CDR3 was performed with the HTBI primer set. Each CDR3 protein is one row after TCRdb ran MiXCR on the multiplex PCR reads. The sample has under 40,000 distinct CDR3 sequences, about 47% seen once. From germline, CDR1 is SGDLS and CDR2 YYNGEE. The CDR3 runs 14 residues. A word on this clonotype: What it recognizes is unknown.

Sequenced material: blood. This receptor was taken from a man aged 35 to 55 with Graves' ophthalmopathy. V is TRBV9 and J is TRBJ2-5; TRBD1 or TRBD2 may be the D gene (6 bases each). CDR3 sequence: CAGLGGRDQETQYF. The CDR3 DNA sequence: TGTGCGGGGCTCGGGGGCCGTGACCAAGAGACCCAGTACTTC.